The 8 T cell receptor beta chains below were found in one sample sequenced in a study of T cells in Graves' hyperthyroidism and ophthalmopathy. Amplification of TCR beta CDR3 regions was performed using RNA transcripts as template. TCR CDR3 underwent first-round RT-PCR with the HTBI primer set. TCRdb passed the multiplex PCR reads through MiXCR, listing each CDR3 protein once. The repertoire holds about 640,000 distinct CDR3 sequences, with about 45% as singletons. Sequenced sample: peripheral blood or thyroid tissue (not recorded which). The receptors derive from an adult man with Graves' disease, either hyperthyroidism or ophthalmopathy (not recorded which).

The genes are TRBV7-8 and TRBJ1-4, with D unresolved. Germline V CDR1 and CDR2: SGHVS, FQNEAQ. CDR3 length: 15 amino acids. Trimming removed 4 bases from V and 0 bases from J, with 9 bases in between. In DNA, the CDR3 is TGTGCCAGCAGCTCCCGGGGATCAACTAATGAAAAACTGTTTTTT. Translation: CASSSRGSTNEKLFF.

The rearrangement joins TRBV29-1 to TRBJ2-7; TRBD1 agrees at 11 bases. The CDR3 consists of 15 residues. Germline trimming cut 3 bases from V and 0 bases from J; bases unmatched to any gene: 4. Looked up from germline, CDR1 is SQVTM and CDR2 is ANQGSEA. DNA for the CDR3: TGCAGCGTTGATAGGGACAGGGGGACCTCCTACGAGCAGTACTTC. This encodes CSVDRDRGTSYEQYF.

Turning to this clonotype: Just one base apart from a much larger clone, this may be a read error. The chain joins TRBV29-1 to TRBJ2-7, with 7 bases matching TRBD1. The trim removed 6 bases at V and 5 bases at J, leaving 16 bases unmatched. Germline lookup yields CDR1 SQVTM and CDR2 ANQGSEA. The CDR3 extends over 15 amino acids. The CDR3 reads CSVAPGVTGTHEQYF. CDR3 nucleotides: TGCAGCGTGGCCCCCGGCGTGACAGGGACCCACGAGCAGTACTTC.

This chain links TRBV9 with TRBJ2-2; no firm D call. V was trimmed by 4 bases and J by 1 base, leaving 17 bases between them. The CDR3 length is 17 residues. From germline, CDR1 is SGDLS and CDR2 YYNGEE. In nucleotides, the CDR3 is TGTGCCAGCAGCCAAAACTCGGGCCAACGGAACACCGGGGAGCTGTTTTTT. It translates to CASSQNSGQRNTGELFF.

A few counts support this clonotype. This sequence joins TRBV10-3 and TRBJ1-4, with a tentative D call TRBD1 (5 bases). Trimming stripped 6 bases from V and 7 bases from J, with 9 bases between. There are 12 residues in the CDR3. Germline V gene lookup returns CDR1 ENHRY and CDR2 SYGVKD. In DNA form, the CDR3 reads TGTGCCATCAGGACCGGGACTGAAAAACTGTTTTTT. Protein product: CAIRTGTEKLFF.

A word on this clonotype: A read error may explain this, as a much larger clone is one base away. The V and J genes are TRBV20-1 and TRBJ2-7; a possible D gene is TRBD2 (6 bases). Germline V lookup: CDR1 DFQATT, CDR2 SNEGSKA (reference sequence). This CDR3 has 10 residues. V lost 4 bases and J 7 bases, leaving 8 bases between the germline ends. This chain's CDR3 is CSAIRGEQYF. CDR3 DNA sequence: TGCAGTGCTATCCGGGGGGAGCAGTACTTC.

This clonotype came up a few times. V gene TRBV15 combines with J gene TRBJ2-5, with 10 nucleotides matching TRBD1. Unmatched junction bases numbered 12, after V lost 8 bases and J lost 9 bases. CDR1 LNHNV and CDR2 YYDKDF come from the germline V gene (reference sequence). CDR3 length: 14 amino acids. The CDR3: CATSSGDRGRPQYF. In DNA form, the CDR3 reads TGTGCCACCTCGAGCGGGGACAGGGGCCGGCCCCAGTACTTC.

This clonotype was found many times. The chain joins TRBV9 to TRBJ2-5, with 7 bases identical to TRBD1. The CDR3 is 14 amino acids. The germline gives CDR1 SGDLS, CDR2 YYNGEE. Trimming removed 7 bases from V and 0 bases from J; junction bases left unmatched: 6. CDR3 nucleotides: TGTGCCAGCGGAAAGACAGGGTACCAAGAGACCCAGTACTTC. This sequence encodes CASGKTGYQETQYF.